The 16 T cell receptor beta chains in this list originate from one sample, sequenced in a study of vaccination and CD4 T cells after COVID-19. Sample time point: late sampling 161 to 241 days after vaccination in three convalescent patients. TCRdb analysed the PCR reads with MiXCR anew, one entry per CDR3 protein. The table includes approximately 30,000 distinct CDR3 sequences, approximately 51% detected once. Sample: CD4+ T cells from blood, taken about 7 months after SARS-CoV-2 vaccination. All receptors derive from a human donor who had recovered from COVID-19.

The J gene is TRBJ2-2, the V gene TRBV7-8; 15 positions match TRBD2. This CDR3 comprises 19 residues. The germline gives CDR1 SGHVS, CDR2 FQNEAQ. V lost 5 bases and J lost 6; bases outside the gene matches: 13. The CDR3 spells CASSPWTSGRVYLAGELFF. The CDR3 DNA follows: TGTGCCAGCAGCCCCTGGACTAGCGGGAGGGTCTACTTGGCCGGGGAGCTGTTTTTT.

This clonotype was seen a few times. This chain uses TRBV20-1 with TRBJ2-5; the D gene is possibly TRBD2 (6 bases). Germline V gene lookup returns CDR1 DFQATT and CDR2 SNEGSKA (reference sequence). The V end lost 5 bases, the J end lost 4 bases, and 17 bases lay between the germline ends. The CDR3 sequence is 14 residues long. CDR3 amino acids: CSAPPGLPGETQYF. CDR3 sequence (DNA): TGCAGTGCTCCCCCGGGACTCCCGGGAGAGACCCAGTACTTC.

The chain combines TRBV27 with TRBJ1-5; 9 bases agree with TRBD1. CDR1 is MNHEY, CDR2 SMNVEV, per germline (reference sequence). J lost 3 bases, V lost 8 bases, and 8 bases had no gene match. This CDR3 contains 15 residues. The CDR3 spells CASSPGQGLNQPQHF. As DNA, the CDR3 is TGTGCCAGCTCTCCGGGACAGGGACTCAATCAGCCCCAGCATTTT.

V gene TRBV11-1 combines with J gene TRBJ2-5, with 9 nucleotides matching TRBD2. V dropped 8 bases and J dropped 1; count of bases not matched to a gene: 5. The CDR3 is 14 amino acids. Germline loops: CDR1 SGHAT, CDR2 FQDESV (reference sequence). In DNA form, the CDR3 reads TGTGCCAGCGGAATTAGCGGGGGCCAAGAGACCCAGTACTTC. Its protein product is CASGISGGQETQYF.

CDR3 nucleotides: TGTGCCAGCAGTTTAATACGGGTTCGCGAGCAGTACTTC. Translated, it gives CASSLIRVREQYF. The V gene is TRBV28, the J gene TRBJ2-7; no definite D call. The germline V gene has CDR1 MDHEN and CDR2 SYDVKM. This CDR3 region has 13 residues. V lost 2 bases, J lost 6 bases, and 11 bases lay in between.

The chain has TRBV28 and TRBJ1-2, with 11 bases aligning to TRBD1. Germline CDR1 reads MDHEN; CDR2 reads SYDVKM. Trimming took 6 bases from V and 8 from J; bases not matched to a gene: 11. This CDR3 comprises 15 residues. The CDR3 is CASRETGTGGGGYTF. The DNA for the CDR3 is TGTGCCAGCAGGGAAACCGGGACAGGGGGAGGAGGCTACACCTTC.

The V gene is TRBV20-1, the J gene TRBJ1-5; no reliable D call. V was clipped by 6 bases and J by 7 bases, with 10 bases between them. CDR3 size: 11 residues. Per the germline V gene, CDR1 is DFQATT and CDR2 is SNEGSKA (reference sequence). The CDR3 is CSATALQPQHF. The CDR3 DNA sequence: TGCAGTGCCACCGCTTTACAGCCCCAGCATTTT.

This clonotype has only one observation. This chain uses TRBV7-2 with TRBJ2-3, with TRBD2 matching over 12 bases. V dropped 5 bases and J dropped 5; count of bases not matched to a gene: 2. Germline CDR1 reads SGHTA; CDR2 reads FQGNSA. The CDR3 covers 14 residues. This chain's CDR3 is CASSLGLAGDTQYF. CDR3 bases: TGTGCCAGCAGCCTGGGACTAGCGGGAGATACGCAGTATTTT.

The chain employs TRBV18 and TRBJ2-5, with 8 nucleotides matching TRBD2. CDR1 and CDR2 from the germline V gene are KGHSH and LQKENI. The CDR3 covers 15 residues. J was trimmed by 4 bases and V by 2 bases; bases with no gene match: 6. CDR3 loop: CASSPEGLGGETQYF. The CDR3 DNA sequence: TGTGCCAGCTCACCAGAGGGACTAGGGGGAGAGACCCAGTACTTC.

This clonotype was counted a few times. The chain joins TRBV28 to TRBJ2-3; perhaps D is TRBD1 or TRBD2 (5 bases each). Looked up from germline, CDR1 is MDHEN and CDR2 is SYDVKM. This CDR3 spans 16 amino acids. V was cut by 1 base and J by 3 bases, with 14 bases left in between. The CDR3 sequence is CASSLFSGLVTDTQYF. For the CDR3, the DNA is TGTGCCAGCAGTTTATTTTCGGGGCTCGTTACAGATACGCAGTATTTT.

This clonotype was seen only a few times. This CDR3 is CASRRGVYEQYF. CDR3 coding DNA: TGTGCCAGCCGGCGTGGGGTCTACGAGCAGTACTTC. The chain has TRBV12-3 or TRBV12-4 and TRBJ2-7; unclear D gene. The CDR3 covers 12 residues. Trimming stripped 8 bases from V and 3 bases from J, with 11 bases between.

In this sample, this clonotype turned up a few times. The chain joins TRBV7-9 to TRBJ1-2; the match to TRBD1 covers 7 bases. The CDR3 sequence is 16 residues long. CDR1 is SEHNR and CDR2 is FQNEAQ in the germline V gene (reference sequence). J gave up 3 bases and V 7 bases, and 14 bases lay outside the gene matches. CDR3 DNA: TGTGCCAGCAACCAGAGGGAGGGGGCTGGCTACTATGGCTACACCTTC. Protein: CASNQREGAGYYGYTF.

In its sample, this clonotype was seen a few times. The chain employs TRBV28 and TRBJ2-7; D gene uncertain. There are 12 residues in the CDR3. Trimming stripped 8 bases from V and 3 bases from J, with 11 bases between. CDR1 is MDHEN, CDR2 SYDVKM, per germline. The CDR3 loop reads CASCRNYYEQYF. The CDR3 DNA reads as TGTGCCAGCTGCAGAAATTACTACGAGCAGTACTTC.

This clonotype occurred a few times. The rearrangement uses TRBV6-4 and TRBJ2-5; TRBD2 matches 11 bases. J gave up 5 bases and V 5 bases, and 7 bases lay outside the gene matches. Germline V gene data show CDR1 as MRHNA and CDR2 as SNTAGT. The CDR3 spans 15 residues. In DNA, the CDR3 is TGTGCCAGCAGTAAACTAGCGGGAGAGGGGGAGACCCAGTACTTC. Residues: CASSKLAGEGETQYF.

This clonotype was seen a handful of times. This sequence joins TRBV7-9 and TRBJ2-5; 9 nucleotides match TRBD1. V gave up 8 bases and J gave up 4 bases; unmatched junction bases: 11. Germline CDR1 and CDR2: SEHNR and FQNEAQ (reference sequence). The CDR3 sequence is 15 residues long. The CDR3 reads CASGPPGQGRETQYF. The DNA for the CDR3 is TGTGCCAGCGGTCCACCGGGACAGGGACGAGAGACCCAGTACTTC.

V usage is TRBV11-2 and J usage is TRBJ1-1; D gene unclear. Germline V gene sequence: CDR1 SGHAT, CDR2 FQNNGV. Trimming pared 5 bases from V and 8 bases from J, leaving 15 bases between. The CDR3 extends over 13 amino acids. The CDR3 protein is CASSHSTIGEAFF. CDR3 sequence (DNA): TGTGCCAGCAGCCATTCCACTATCGGGGAAGCTTTCTTT.